This passage covers 17 T cell receptor beta chains from one sample sequenced in a study of human T cells and chemical hapten exposure. Whole blood, unfractionated, served as the material for total RNA extraction. TCRdb redid the calling of the 5' RACE reads with MiXCR, one entry per CDR3 protein. The sample has 75,000 or so distinct CDR3 sequences, about 16% seen once. These receptors came from a female donor in good health.

The table lists this clonotype with a few counts. The J gene is TRBJ2-3, the V gene TRBV12-3 or TRBV12-4; either TRBD1 or TRBD2 may fit D (7 bases each). The CDR3 totals 15 residues. V was shortened by 6 bases and J by 4 bases, with 17 bases between the two germline ends. DNA of the CDR3: TGTGCCAGCAGCCCACTGACAGGGAGGGCAGATACGCAGTATTTT. Encoded protein: CASSPLTGRADTQYF.

This clonotype was detected only a few times. The gene calls are TRBV2 and TRBJ2-4; tentatively, D is TRBD1 (6 bases). This CDR3 contains 14 residues. V was shortened by 6 bases and J by 1 base, with 10 bases between the two germline ends. Germline CDR1 is SNHLY and CDR2 is FYNNEI. CDR3 in DNA: TGTGCCAGCAGAGACACAGGGGCCAAAAACATTCAGTACTTC. Protein product: CASRDTGAKNIQYF.

In this sample, this clonotype turned up once. This chain links TRBV29-1 with TRBJ1-1; 9 nucleotides line up with TRBD1. Germline CDR1 reads SQVTM; CDR2 reads ANQGSEA. With V trimmed by 6 bases and J by 7 bases, 6 bases remained unmatched. The CDR3 is 12 residues long. In nucleotides, the CDR3 is TGCAGCGTCAACAGGGGGCAGGGTGAAGCTTTCTTT. Its translation: CSVNRGQGEAFF.

This clonotype has just a few counts. This chain connects TRBV12-3 or TRBV12-4 to TRBJ1-4; 9 bases map to TRBD1. J was trimmed by 4 bases and V by 3 bases; bases with no gene match: 3. The CDR3 is made up of 15 amino acids. The CDR3 region is CASSLGTGINEKLFF. The CDR3, as DNA: TGTGCCAGCAGTTTGGGGACAGGGATTAATGAAAAACTGTTTTTT.

V usage is TRBV30 and J usage is TRBJ1-1; tentative D call: TRBD1 (5 bases). V was cut by 6 bases and J by 1 base, with 9 bases left in between. The germline V gene encodes CDR1 GTSNPN and CDR2 SVGIG (reference sequence). CDR3 length: 12 residues. The CDR3 region is CACCGGNTEAFF. CDR3 coding DNA: TGTGCCTGCTGCGGGGGGAACACTGAAGCTTTCTTT.

This clonotype has just a few counts. J is TRBJ2-3 and V is TRBV10-3, with 10 bases lining up with TRBD2. V shed 3 bases, J shed 9 bases, and the junction held 6 bases outside the gene matches. This CDR3 is built from 14 residues. CDR1 is ENHRY and CDR2 is SYGVKD in the germline V gene. In DNA form, the CDR3 reads TGTGCCATCAGTGAAGAGCGGGGGGGCCAAACGCAGTATTTT. Its protein product is CAISEERGGQTQYF.

V and J are TRBV20-1 and TRBJ2-6; TRBD2 agrees at 8 bases. Germline V gives CDR1 DFQATT, CDR2 SNEGSKA (reference sequence). The V gene end was trimmed by 6 bases and the J gene end by 4 bases; junction bases not matched to a gene: 14. CDR3 size: 17 residues. The CDR3 DNA reads as TGCAGTGCGACCGGGACTAGAGTGTCGAGAGGGGCCAACGTCCTGACTTTC. Translated: CSATGTRVSRGANVLTF.

The rearrangement uses TRBV6-6 and TRBJ1-6, with 7 bases lining up with TRBD1. J lost 8 bases, V lost 6 bases, and 7 bases had no gene match. CDR3 length equals 14 residues. The germline CDR1 and CDR2 sequences are MNHNY and SVGAGI (reference sequence). CDR3 nucleotide sequence: TGTGCCAGCAGGTCACAGGGGTCCCATTCACCCCTCCACTTT. Translation gives CASRSQGSHSPLHF.

CDR3 bases: TGTGCCAGCAGTGAAGCAAAGGCCTCTGGAAACACCATATATTTT. The encoded protein is CASSEAKASGNTIYF. This rearrangement joins TRBV6-1 to TRBJ1-3; D ambiguous. CDR1 and CDR2 (germline): MNHNS, SASEGT. The CDR3 contains 15 residues. V was trimmed by 0 bases and J by 0 bases, leaving 6 bases between them.

This clonotype was counted only a few times. This chain uses TRBV10-3 with TRBJ2-3; TRBD2 aligns across 8 bases. With 7 bases clipped from V and 1 base from J, the junction kept 7 bases outside the gene matches. Germline lookup yields CDR1 ENHRY and CDR2 SYGVKD. This CDR3 contains 15 residues. The CDR3 DNA reads as TGTGCCATCAAGAGAGGGCGGGAGGGCACAGATACGCAGTATTTT. Translated, it gives CAIKRGREGTDTQYF.

This clonotype was seen only a few times. The chain carries TRBV9 and TRBJ1-2; D call uncertain. The CDR3 contains 14 residues. Germline V gene data show CDR1 as SGDLS and CDR2 as YYNGEE. Trimming took 0 bases from V and 4 from J, leaving 10 bases between them. CDR3 protein: CASSVGENPYGYTF. CDR3 sequence (DNA): TGTGCCAGCAGCGTAGGCGAGAACCCCTATGGCTACACCTTC.

The chain uses TRBV20-1 and TRBJ2-7, with 14 bases that match TRBD2. The CDR3 extends over 14 amino acids. In germline, CDR1 is DFQATT, CDR2 SNEGSKA (reference sequence). Trimming at V came to 5 bases and at J to 2 bases, leaving 2 bases not matched to a gene. The CDR3 DNA reads as TGCAGTGCTCGGACTAGCGGGGGGCCCTACGAGCAGTACTTC. This codes for CSARTSGGPYEQYF.

The gene calls are TRBV20-1 and TRBJ2-3; 10 bases are a match to TRBD2. In germline, CDR1 is DFQATT, CDR2 SNEGSKA (reference sequence). The trim removed 0 bases at V and 2 bases at J, leaving 5 bases unmatched. The CDR3 runs to 16 residues. DNA for the CDR3: TGCAGTGCTAGAGATCCCAGCGGGGGGGACACAGATACGCAGTATTTT. This translates into CSARDPSGGDTDTQYF.

This clonotype was detected a few times. This chain connects TRBV9 to TRBJ2-2; 8 nucleotides line up with TRBD2. With V trimmed by 2 bases and J by 3 bases, 3 bases remained unmatched. CDR3 length equals 15 residues. The V gene's germline CDR1 is SGDLS and CDR2 YYNGEE. The CDR3 loop is CASSVTGGYTGELFF. DNA of the CDR3: TGTGCCAGCAGCGTTACGGGAGGGTACACCGGGGAGCTGTTTTTT.

This clonotype came up a few times. The V gene is TRBV30, the J gene TRBJ1-2, with unresolved D. The CDR3 length is 13 residues. CDR1 is GTSNPN and CDR2 is SVGIG in the germline V gene (reference sequence). The V and J ends lost 0 bases and 3 bases respectively, with 8 bases between them. CDR3 region: CAWSVNTYYGYTF. As DNA, the CDR3 is TGTGCCTGGAGTGTAAACACCTACTATGGCTACACCTTC.

CDR3 bases: TGTGCCAGCAGCGGGGGACTAGCGGGGGTCACCGGGGAGCTGTTTTTT. Translated, it gives CASSGGLAGVTGELFF. The V call is TRBV9, the J call TRBJ2-2, with 14 bases that match TRBD2. Germline CDR1 and CDR2: SGDLS and YYNGEE. This CDR3 region has 16 residues. V lost 3 bases, J lost 4 bases, and 2 bases stayed unmatched. Together with reference TRBV9 and TRBJ2-2, the CDR3 gives the full variable domain: DSGVTQTPKHLITATGQRVTLRCSPRSGDLSVYWYQQSLDQGLQFLIQYYNGEERAKGNILERFSAQQFPDLHSELNLSSLELGDSALYFCASSGGLAGVTGELFFGEGSRLTVL.

This clonotype was picked up a small number of times. The chain is built from TRBV20-1 and TRBJ2-3; no definite D call. Between the trimmed V and J ends, which lost 2 bases and 2 bases, there was a span of 8 bases. Germline CDR1 DFQATT, CDR2 SNEGSKA (reference sequence). The CDR3 extends over 13 amino acids. DNA for the CDR3: TGCAGTGCTAGAACGGCCCACACAGATACGCAGTATTTT. Translating it yields CSARTAHTDTQYF.